The 30 T cell receptor beta chains in this list originate from one sample, sequenced in a study of T cell repertoires in cytomegalovirus infection. TCRdb redid the calling of the reads with MiXCR, one entry per CDR3 protein. The sample shows approximately 310,000 distinct CDR3 sequences, around 25% of them seen only once. These receptors' targets are unknown. The specimen was cultured PBMCs, collected from culture after CMV antigen stimulation. Every receptor here comes from a human donor in good health (CMV status not recorded). Some clones in this sample may be carry-over from other donors' samples.

Remarks on this clonotype: The CDR3 end shows no conserved phenylalanine or tryptophan, and so a read error is likely. The chain couples TRBV7-2 to TRBJ2-1; 7 bases are shared with TRBD2. The V gene end was trimmed by 5 bases and the J gene end by 6 bases; junction bases not matched to a gene: 4. Germline V gene sequence: CDR1 SGHTA, CDR2 FQGNSA. The CDR3 loop spans 13 amino acids. CDR3 region: CASSRGTINEQFL. Here the CDR3 DNA reads TGTGCCAGCAGCCGCGGGACTATCAATGAGCAGTTCCTC.

This clonotype has only a few counts. This chain joins TRBV5-4 and TRBJ1-4; weak D call: TRBD1 (6 bases). V lost 4 bases and J 0 bases, leaving 13 bases between the germline ends. In germline, CDR1 is SGHNT, CDR2 YYREEE (reference sequence). The CDR3 extends over 16 amino acids. CDR3 sequence: CASSPGHPATNEKLFF. The CDR3 nucleotides read TGTGCCAGCAGCCCGGGACATCCGGCAACTAATGAAAAACTGTTTTTT.

This chain uses TRBV5-1 with TRBJ1-5, with 9 bases lining up with TRBD1. J was trimmed by 5 bases and V by 3 bases; bases with no gene match: 6. Germline CDR1 reads SGHRS; CDR2 reads YFSETQ. CDR3 length: 15 amino acids. The CDR3 coding sequence is TGCGCCAGCAGCTCCGGGACAGGGATGGATCAGCCCCAGCATTTT. Amino acids: CASSSGTGMDQPQHF. The full variable domain, with the rest looked up from reference TRBV5-1 and TRBJ1-5, is KAGVTQTPRYLIKTRGQQVTLSCSPISGHRSVSWYQQTPGQGLQFLFEYFSETQRNKGNFPGRFSGRQFSNSRSEMNVSTLELGDSALYLCASSSGTGMDQPQHFGDGTRLSIL.

This chain joins TRBV11-3 and TRBJ2-3, with 9 bases aligning to TRBD2. Losses at the gene ends were 5 bases for V and 6 bases for J; bases not matched to a gene: 12. The CDR3 consists of 16 residues. The V gene's germline CDR1 is SGHNT and CDR2 YENEEA. The CDR3 DNA sequence: TGTGCCAGCAGCCCGCAGCGGGAGGTCGGCTGGGATACGCAGTATTTT. Its translation is CASSPQREVGWDTQYF. The variable domain in full, with the rest retrieved from reference TRBV11-3 and TRBJ2-3, is EAGVVQSPRYKIIEKKQPVAFWCNPISGHNTLYWYLQNLGQGPELLIRYENEEAVDDSQLPKDRFSAERLKGVDSTLKIQPAELGDSAVYLCASSPQREVGWDTQYFGPGTRLTVL.

The sample holds a few counts of this clonotype. The genes are TRBV28 and TRBJ1-3; D not resolved. V lost 4 bases to trimming and J lost 1 base, with 14 bases between them. Germline V CDR1 and CDR2: MDHEN, SYDVKM. This CDR3 spans 16 amino acids. CDR3 DNA: TGTGCCAGCAGTTCCCCCGGCGGTCCGTCTGGAAACACCATATATTTT. Protein sequence: CASSSPGGPSGNTIYF. The whole variable domain, filled in from reference TRBV28 and TRBJ1-3, reads DVKVTQSSRYLVKRTGEKVFLECVQDMDHENMFWYRQDPGLGLRLIYFSYDVKMKEKGDIPEGYSVSREKKERFSLILESASTNQTSMYLCASSSPGGPSGNTIYFGEGSWLTVV.

The chain has TRBV3-1 and TRBJ2-7; D is undetermined. Trimming stripped 1 base from V and 2 bases from J, with 12 bases between. The length of the CDR3 is 15 residues. The germline V gene has CDR1 LGHDT and CDR2 YNNKEL (reference sequence). CDR3 amino acids: CASSQGGGDTYEQYF. CDR3 bases: TGTGCCAGCAGCCAAGGAGGCGGAGACACCTACGAGCAGTACTTC.

The rearrangement joins TRBV5-3 to TRBJ1-4, with D perhaps TRBD1 (5 bases). TRBV5-3 carries the ORF label, with uncertain function. This CDR3 is 13 amino acids long. Trimming left V 8 bases short and J 5 bases short, with 13 bases between. For the CDR3, the DNA is TGTGCCAGCAGAAGGGACGGAAATGAAAAACTGTTTTTT. This codes for CASRRDGNEKLFF.

This clonotype was recorded a few times. The chain joins TRBV7-2 to TRBJ1-2; TRBD1 aligns across 7 bases. The CDR3 length is 16 residues. V lost 2 bases, J lost 4 bases, and 10 bases stayed unmatched. Looked up from germline, CDR1 is SGHTA and CDR2 is FQGNSA. The CDR3 loop is CASSLTARDSVYGYTF. CDR3 DNA: TGTGCCAGCAGCTTAACGGCCCGGGACAGCGTCTATGGCTACACCTTC.

This clonotype came up a few times. The gene calls are TRBV11-2 and TRBJ2-5; D not resolved. V gave up 7 bases and J gave up 1 base, with 19 bases separating them. This CDR3 comprises 16 residues. The germline V gene has CDR1 SGHAT and CDR2 FQNNGV. The CDR3 bases are TGTGCCAGCACCCAGAACGCGGCGACACCCCAAGAGACCCAGTACTTC. The encoded protein is CASTQNAATPQETQYF.

This clonotype showed up just a few times. The chain is built from TRBV6-6 and TRBJ1-1, with 9 bases lining up with TRBD1. The CDR3 contains 14 residues. Germline CDR1 MNHNY, CDR2 SVGAGI (reference sequence). J was trimmed by 5 bases and V by 5 bases; bases with no gene match: 6. The DNA for the CDR3 is TGTGCCAGCAGTAACGGACAGGGGAGGACTGAAGCTTTCTTT. Encoded protein: CASSNGQGRTEAFF.

This clonotype was detected only a few times. This rearrangement joins TRBV20-1 to TRBJ1-1; a weak D match, TRBD1 (5 bases). V was clipped by 6 bases and J by 1 base, with 24 bases between them. The CDR3 sequence is 17 residues long. Germline loops: CDR1 DFQATT, CDR2 SNEGSKA (reference sequence). The CDR3 DNA is TGCAGTGCGGCTCGACAGAGTGCTTTTCCCCCGAACACTGAAGCTTTCTTT. Translated, it gives CSAARQSAFPPNTEAFF.

The J gene is TRBJ2-5, the V gene TRBV4-3; TRBD2 matches 8 bases. Trimming cost V 1 base and J 5 bases; bases outside gene matches: 6. The CDR3 contains 15 residues. Germline loops: CDR1 LGHNA, CDR2 YSLEER. The CDR3 loop reads CASSQGGLARETQYF. The CDR3 DNA reads TGCGCCAGCAGCCAAGGCGGACTAGCCAGGGAGACCCAGTACTTC.

This clonotype was detected only once. The CDR3: CASTQSGAAKNIQYF. CDR3 coding DNA: TGTGCCAGTACCCAAAGTGGGGCAGCCAAAAACATTCAGTACTTC. V and J are TRBV19 and TRBJ2-4; maybe TRBD1 (5 bases). Deletions cut 7 bases from V and 0 bases from J, with 13 bases between. The V gene's germline CDR1 is LNHDA and CDR2 SQIVND (reference sequence). This CDR3 contains 15 residues.

In its sample, this clonotype was seen many times. The rearrangement joins TRBV7-9 to TRBJ2-1; 11 bases are shared with TRBD2. Germline V lookup: CDR1 SEHNR, CDR2 FQNEAQ (reference sequence). The CDR3 has 15 amino acids. Trimming at V came to 10 bases and at J to 4 bases, leaving 9 bases not matched to a gene. CDR3 sequence reads: CAIPDRTSGYNEQFF. DNA for the CDR3: TGTGCCATCCCGGATAGGACTAGCGGGTACAATGAGCAGTTCTTC.

In its sample, this clonotype was seen a few times. This sequence joins TRBV7-2 and TRBJ2-5, with D tentatively TRBD1 (6 bases). CDR3 length: 15 residues. Trimming stripped 0 bases from V and 5 bases from J, with 13 bases between. The germline gives CDR1 SGHTA, CDR2 FQGNSA. The CDR3 here is CASSLAPGHTETQYF. The CDR3, as DNA: TGTGCCAGCAGCTTAGCGCCGGGACACACGGAGACCCAGTACTTC.

The table lists this clonotype with a few counts. The chain uses TRBV12-3 or TRBV12-4 and TRBJ2-7; TRBD1 agrees at 8 bases. This CDR3 comprises 14 residues. After removal of 7 bases from V and 6 bases from J, the junction contained 11 bases not matched to a gene. The chain's CDR3 is CASTTGTGALEQYF. CDR3 DNA sequence: TGTGCCAGCACCACCGGGACAGGCGCCCTCGAGCAGTACTTC.

This clonotype was picked up many times. V gene TRBV28 combines with J gene TRBJ2-7; D not resolved. CDR3 length: 12 amino acids. CDR1 and CDR2 (germline): MDHEN, SYDVKM. V lost 6 bases, J lost 4 bases, and 10 bases lay in between. The CDR3: CASSLQRYEQYF. The CDR3 nucleotides read TGTGCCAGCAGCCTACAACGTTACGAGCAGTACTTC.

V is TRBV6-6 and J is TRBJ1-1; D unclear. CDR3 length: 14 residues. Germline V lookup: CDR1 MNHNY, CDR2 SVGAGI (reference sequence). The germline V and J ends were trimmed by 4 bases and 5 bases, with 14 bases remaining between them. CDR3 in DNA: TGTGCCAGCAGTTCGGCTCGGGCTTTAACTGAAGCTTTCTTT. It yields the protein CASSSARALTEAFF.

The rearrangement uses TRBV20-1 and TRBJ2-2; TRBD2 might be the D (6 bases). The CDR3 contains 15 residues. Germline CDR1 DFQATT, CDR2 SNEGSKA (reference sequence). V lost 2 bases to trimming and J lost 6 bases, with 16 bases between them. DNA for the CDR3: TGCAGTGCTAGATACCCGGGAGTAACCCCCGGGGAGCTGTTTTTT. This translates into CSARYPGVTPGELFF.

This chain connects TRBV7-9 to TRBJ2-3; 12 bases are shared with TRBD2. The germline V gene encodes CDR1 SEHNR and CDR2 FQNEAQ (reference sequence). The CDR3 is made up of 13 amino acids. With 9 bases clipped from V and 4 bases from J, the junction kept 2 bases outside the gene matches. The CDR3 DNA is TGTGCCAGGACTAGCGGGAGTTCAGATACGCAGTATTTT. Residues: CARTSGSSDTQYF.

The rearrangement links TRBV6-1 to TRBJ2-7, with 8 positions matching TRBD2. The CDR3 totals 14 residues. Germline lookup yields CDR1 MNHNS and CDR2 SASEGT. The V gene end was trimmed by 6 bases and the J gene end by 8 bases; junction bases not matched to a gene: 12. The CDR3 DNA reads as TGTGCCAGCAGCAGAACTAGCGGAGAGGGCCAGCAGTACGTC. The encoded protein is CASSRTSGEGQQYV.

The chain carries TRBV19 and TRBJ1-1; 7 bases match TRBD1. CDR3 size: 14 residues. Germline V gene data show CDR1 as LNHDA and CDR2 as SQIVND (reference sequence). The V gene end was trimmed by 7 bases and the J gene end by 1 base; junction bases not matched to a gene: 6. CDR3 sequence reads: CASTGGGGNTEAFF. The CDR3 DNA sequence: TGTGCCAGTACAGGGGGGGGTGGGAACACTGAAGCTTTCTTT. Combining the CDR3 with reference TRBV19 and TRBJ1-1 gives the whole variable domain DGGITQSPKYLFRKEGQNVTLSCEQNLNHDAMYWYRQDPGQGLRLIYYSQIVNDFQKGDIAEGYSVSREKKESFPLTVTSAQKNPTAFYLCASTGGGGNTEAFFGQGTRLTVV.

This clonotype has a count of ten or more. V gene TRBV7-8 combines with J gene TRBJ2-7; D unclear. CDR1 and CDR2 (germline): SGHVS, FQNEAQ. This CDR3 has 15 residues. Trimming removed 1 base from V and 4 bases from J, with 14 bases in between. In DNA, the CDR3 is TGTGCCAGCAGCTTAGAGGGCAGAAGATCGTACGAGCAGTACTTC. Protein: CASSLEGRRSYEQYF.

This clonotype was detected only a few times. The V call is TRBV6-6, the J call TRBJ1-5; D gene ambiguous. The CDR3 consists of 13 residues. Germline V gene data show CDR1 as MNHNY and CDR2 as SVGAGI (reference sequence). The germline V and J ends were trimmed by 5 bases and 4 bases, with 9 bases remaining between them. CDR3 amino acids: CASSVWINQPQHF. In nucleotides, the CDR3 is TGTGCCAGCAGTGTATGGATTAATCAGCCCCAGCATTTT.

The chain employs TRBV12-3 or TRBV12-4 and TRBJ1-2; tentatively, D is TRBD1 (5 bases). The CDR3 sequence is 13 residues long. Trimming removed 6 bases from V and 3 bases from J, with 11 bases in between. The CDR3 coding sequence is TGTGCCAGCAGCTCGACAGCTTACTATGGCTACACCTTC. Encoded protein: CASSSTAYYGYTF.

This clonotype came up many times. The chain uses TRBV7-2 and TRBJ2-7, with 7 bases fitting TRBD2. Germline V gives CDR1 SGHTA, CDR2 FQGNSA. The CDR3 is 15 amino acids. V shed 6 bases, J shed 4 bases, and the junction held 12 bases outside the gene matches. The CDR3 sequence is CASSLRAGRRYEQYF. CDR3 nucleotides: TGTGCCAGCAGTCTCCGAGCCGGGAGGCGATACGAGCAGTACTTC.

The chain employs TRBV6-5 and TRBJ2-7; the D gene could be TRBD1 or TRBD2 (5 bases each). This CDR3 has 14 residues. From germline, CDR1 is MNHEY and CDR2 SVGAGI. The V gene lost 7 bases and the J gene lost 6 bases, with 19 bases spanning the gap. The CDR3, as DNA: TGTGCCAGCACAAATACCGGGACGGGCGCCGAGCAGTACTTC. This encodes CASTNTGTGAEQYF.

The chain has TRBV28 and TRBJ2-3; TRBD2 aligns across 10 bases. Per germline, CDR1 MDHEN and CDR2 SYDVKM. This CDR3 is 18 amino acids long. The V gene end was trimmed by 3 bases and the J gene end by 4 bases; junction bases not matched to a gene: 13. As DNA, the CDR3 is TGTGCCAGCAGTTTGAGGCTAGCGGGAGTGGGTCAGGCAGATACGCAGTATTTT. This codes for CASSLRLAGVGQADTQYF.

The chain couples TRBV20-1 to TRBJ1-1; 7 nucleotides match TRBD1. V shed 3 bases and J 4 bases; nucleotides not matched to a gene: 11. The CDR3 is 15 residues long. Germline assignment: CDR1 DFQATT and CDR2 SNEGSKA (reference sequence). The CDR3, as DNA: TGCAGTGCTAGTGGACTCACAGGGGTGGGCACTGAAGCTTTCTTT. It is translated as CSASGLTGVGTEAFF.

This clonotype was seen only a few times. The chain carries TRBV20-1 and TRBJ2-1, with TRBD2 identical over 10 bases. V shed 5 bases and J 7 bases; nucleotides not matched to a gene: 17. Germline V gives CDR1 DFQATT, CDR2 SNEGSKA (reference sequence). CDR3 length: 17 amino acids. DNA for the CDR3: TGCAGTGCTCCCATAGCGGGAGGATCACGCGGGTATAATGAGCAGTTCTTC. It yields the protein CSAPIAGGSRGYNEQFF.